One and the same sample provided the 23 T cell receptor beta chains below, sequenced in a study of CD8+ T cells in alopecia areata. RNA, once extracted, was reverse transcribed into cDNA for use as the sequencing template. TCRdb's table, derived via immunoSEQ multiplex PCR, lists solely in-frame clones and lacks some. Among approximately 30,000 clones, around three fifths were seen once, and the ten largest hold around 38%. Material for sequencing was NKG2D-high CD8+ T cells sorted from blood. All receptors come from a human donor with alopecia areata.

The J gene is TRBJ1-1, the V gene TRBV27; 7 nucleotides align to TRBD1. The length of the CDR3 is 14 residues. Germline CDR1 is MNHEY and CDR2 is SMNVEV (reference sequence). The V and J ends lost 7 bases and 4 bases, in that order; junction bases with no gene match: 9. The DNA of the CDR3 is TGTGCCAGCAATCTCCGTCCAGGGGGCACTGAAGCTTTCTTT. Its translation: CASNLRPGGTEAFF.

This clone was observed many times. This chain connects TRBV2 to TRBJ2-3; TRBD2 aligns across 10 bases. V shed 8 bases and J 2 bases; nucleotides not matched to a gene: 10. The CDR3 runs to 16 residues. CDR1 is SNHLY, CDR2 FYNNEI, per germline. CDR3 nucleotide sequence: TGTGCCAGCGTCGGACTAGCGGCGCTCAACACAGATACGCAGTATTTT. Translating gives CASVGLAALNTDTQYF.

V and J are TRBV4-1 and TRBJ2-7, with 7 nucleotides matching TRBD1. This CDR3 is 14 amino acids long. Germline lookup yields CDR1 MGHRA and CDR2 YSYEKL. The junction had 5 bases not matched to a gene; V was cut back by 3 bases and J by 3 bases. The CDR3 DNA is TGCGCCAGCAGCCAGGCACAGGGGAACTACGAGCAGTACTTC. Its translation is CASSQAQGNYEQYF.

The rearrangement uses TRBV7-9 and TRBJ2-2; TRBD2 might be the D (5 bases). Trimming took off 5 bases at V and 4 bases at J, with 17 bases between the two ends. Germline V gene data show CDR1 as SEHNR and CDR2 as FQNEAQ (reference sequence). This CDR3 has 16 residues. CDR3 in DNA: TGTGCCAGCAGCATCGCGCGGGTCCAAGGCACCGGGGAGCTGTTTTTT. Residues: CASSIARVQGTGELFF.

This clone has only a few counts. The V and J genes are TRBV30 and TRBJ2-7; no reliable D call. The CDR3 extends over 11 amino acids. The V and J ends lost 7 bases and 2 bases respectively, with 9 bases between them. The V gene's germline CDR1 is GTSNPN and CDR2 SVGIG (reference sequence). This chain's CDR3 is CALTSTYEQYF. The CDR3 coding sequence is TGTGCCTTGACGAGTACCTACGAGCAGTACTTC.

The rearrangement joins TRBV5-1 to TRBJ2-1, with D unclear. The CDR3 loop spans 12 amino acids. Trimming stripped 2 bases from V and 6 bases from J, with 6 bases between. Germline V lookup: CDR1 SGHRS, CDR2 YFSETQ. CDR3 in DNA: TGCGCCAGCAGCTTAAGTGTCAATGAGCAGTTCTTC. Its protein is CASSLSVNEQFF. The variable domain in full, completed from reference TRBV5-1 and TRBJ2-1, reads KAGVTQTPRYLIKTRGQQVTLSCSPISGHRSVSWYQQTPGQGLQFLFEYFSETQRNKGNFPGRFSGRQFSNSRSEMNVSTLELGDSALYLCASSLSVNEQFFGPGTRLTVL.

The genes are TRBV27 and TRBJ2-2; D tentatively reads TRBD1 or TRBD2 (5 bases each). The CDR3 runs to 14 residues. Per the germline V gene, CDR1 is MNHEY and CDR2 is SMNVEV (reference sequence). V lost 8 bases, J lost 3 bases, and 13 bases lay in between. The CDR3 loop is CASRDAGYTGELFF. The CDR3 DNA reads as TGTGCCAGCCGGGACGCCGGGTACACCGGGGAGCTGTTTTTT.

This sequence joins TRBV5-1 and TRBJ1-2, with D perhaps matching TRBD1 (6 bases). Germline CDR1 SGHRS, CDR2 YFSETQ. This CDR3 region has 13 residues. V lost 2 bases, J lost 8 bases, and 13 bases lay in between. CDR3 sequence (DNA): TGCGCCAGCAGCTTATACAGGGATGAAGGCTACACCTTC. It codes for CASSLYRDEGYTF.

The chain links TRBV5-6 to TRBJ2-4; 14 nucleotides match TRBD2. The V gene end was trimmed by 4 bases and the J gene end by 3 bases; junction bases not matched to a gene: 6. The CDR3 totals 17 residues. The germline gives CDR1 SGHDT, CDR2 YYEEEE. This CDR3 is CASSGRGLAGVKNIQYF. DNA for the CDR3: TGTGCCAGCAGCGGGAGGGGACTAGCGGGAGTCAAAAACATTCAGTACTTC.

The table lists this clone with a few counts. The chain joins TRBV7-7 to TRBJ2-1; 7 positions match TRBD1. The germline V gene has CDR1 SSHAT and CDR2 FNYEAQ (reference sequence). There are 16 residues in the CDR3. Trimming cost V 4 bases and J 0 bases; bases outside gene matches: 6. In DNA form, the CDR3 reads TGTGCCAGCAGCTCCTCCGGACAGGCCTCCTACAATGAGCAGTTCTTC. Amino acid sequence: CASSSSGQASYNEQFF. Variable domain in full (rest from reference TRBV7-7 and TRBJ2-1): GAGVSQSPRYKVTKRGQDVTLRCDPISSHATLYWYQQALGQGPEFLTYFNYEAQPDKSGLPSDRFSAERPEGSISTLTIQRTEQRDSAMYRCASSSSGQASYNEQFFGPGTRLTVL.

This chain links TRBV6-6 with TRBJ1-2; D possibly corresponds to TRBD1 (5 bases). Per germline, CDR1 MNHNY and CDR2 SVGAGI (reference sequence). The CDR3 is made up of 15 amino acids. V lost 5 bases and J lost 8, with 21 bases in between. CDR3 region: CASSPLSKGLWGYTF. CDR3 coding DNA: TGTGCCAGCAGTCCCCTGTCAAAGGGGCTGTGGGGCTACACCTTC.

V and J are TRBV9 and TRBJ2-1; unclear D gene. The V end lost 4 bases, the J end lost 4 bases, and 18 bases lay between the germline ends. The CDR3 extends over 16 amino acids. The V gene's germline CDR1 is SGDLS and CDR2 YYNGEE. As DNA, the CDR3 is TGTGCCAGCAGCCCTCTCGTGGTGAGCTCGTACAATGAGCAGTTCTTC. Encoded protein: CASSPLVVSSYNEQFF. The complete variable domain, with remaining parts taken from reference TRBV9 and TRBJ2-1, reads DSGVTQTPKHLITATGQRVTLRCSPRSGDLSVYWYQQSLDQGLQFLIQYYNGEERAKGNILERFSAQQFPDLHSELNLSSLELGDSALYFCASSPLVVSSYNEQFFGPGTRLTVL.

This clone was recorded a few times. The rearrangement uses TRBV7-9 and TRBJ2-7; TRBD1 is a possible D gene (5 bases). The ends were cut back, 3 bases at V and 0 bases at J, with 12 bases in the middle. Germline CDR1 is SEHNR and CDR2 is FQNEAQ (reference sequence). The CDR3 sequence is 15 residues long. The CDR3 bases are TGTGCCAGCAGCTTTTCAGGGTCTCCCTCCTACGAGCAGTACTTC. Translating it yields CASSFSGSPSYEQYF.

Only a few counts were recorded for this clone. The genes are TRBV28 and TRBJ2-4, with D hard to call. V lost 1 base, J lost 1 base, and 2 bases lay in between. The CDR3 is made up of 13 amino acids. The germline CDR1 and CDR2 sequences are MDHEN and SYDVKM. Here the CDR3 DNA reads TGTGCCAGCAGTTTATCTGCCAAAAACATTCAGTACTTC. Translation gives CASSLSAKNIQYF.

This chain links TRBV13 with TRBJ2-7, with 14 bases aligning to TRBD2. V lost 4 bases and J lost 6; bases outside the gene matches: 17. The CDR3 totals 19 residues. Germline CDR1 reads PRHDT; CDR2 reads FYEKMQ (reference sequence). CDR3 region: CASSSAGTASGLAGVEQYF. The CDR3 bases are TGTGCCAGCAGCTCAGCCGGGACAGCTTCGGGACTAGCGGGAGTCGAGCAGTACTTC.

This clone was seen once. This chain joins TRBV5-1 and TRBJ1-2, with D maybe TRBD1 (6 bases). Germline-derived CDR1 and CDR2 are SGHRS and YFSETQ. The CDR3 length is 13 residues. V was shortened by 3 bases and J by 5 bases, with 11 bases between the two germline ends. As DNA, the CDR3 is TGCGCCAGCAGCTCAGGGGTTGGATATGGCTACACCTTC. Translating gives CASSSGVGYGYTF. Using reference TRBV5-1 and TRBJ1-2 for the parts outside the CDR3, the full variable domain is KAGVTQTPRYLIKTRGQQVTLSCSPISGHRSVSWYQQTPGQGLQFLFEYFSETQRNKGNFPGRFSGRQFSNSRSEMNVSTLELGDSALYLCASSSGVGYGYTFGSGTRLTVV.

The J gene is TRBJ2-7, the V gene TRBV30; D is perhaps TRBD2 (6 bases). V lost 5 bases and J 6 bases, leaving 23 bases between the germline ends. The CDR3 loop spans 15 amino acids. Germline lookup yields CDR1 GTSNPN and CDR2 SVGIG (reference sequence). CDR3 sequence: CAWSGLGTRPSEQYF. The CDR3 DNA sequence: TGTGCCTGGTCTGGCCTAGGGACTCGCCCCAGCGAGCAGTACTTC.

The V call is TRBV6-6, the J call TRBJ2-7; D perhaps matches TRBD1 (6 bases). The V gene lost 2 bases and the J gene lost 3 bases, with 11 bases spanning the gap. This CDR3 has 14 amino acids. Germline lookup yields CDR1 MNHNY and CDR2 SVGAGI (reference sequence). The CDR3 reads CASSYQGHNYEQYF. The DNA for the CDR3 is TGTGCCAGCAGTTACCAGGGACACAACTACGAGCAGTACTTC.

This clone was seen only a few times. This chain links TRBV7-9 with TRBJ2-3; 7 bases agree with TRBD1. The CDR3 is 15 amino acids. From germline, CDR1 is SEHNR and CDR2 FQNEAQ (reference sequence). Trimming took 5 bases from V and 6 from J; bases not matched to a gene: 11. The CDR3 DNA follows: TGTGCCAGCAGCGACGGACAGGCCTCGGGGGATACGCAGTATTTT. Its protein is CASSDGQASGDTQYF.

The J gene is TRBJ2-2, the V gene TRBV30; D might be TRBD1 (6 bases). Trimming cost V 4 bases and J 7 bases, with 13 bases left between them. The germline CDR1 and CDR2 sequences are GTSNPN and SVGIG (reference sequence). CDR3 size: 13 residues. The CDR3 nucleotides read TGTGCCTGGAACCTAGGGGGTATCGGGGAGCTGTTTTTT. It specifies CAWNLGGIGELFF.

This clone has only a few counts. The genes are TRBV7-9 and TRBJ2-3; 9 nucleotides align to TRBD1. The CDR3 is 16 residues long. With 4 bases clipped from V and 4 bases from J, the junction kept 9 bases outside the gene matches. From germline, CDR1 is SEHNR and CDR2 FQNEAQ (reference sequence). CDR3 amino acids: CASSSTGTGFADTQYF. In DNA, the CDR3 is TGTGCCAGCAGCTCCACCGGGACAGGGTTCGCAGATACGCAGTATTTT.

The chain recombines TRBV2 with TRBJ2-7, with D possibly TRBD2 on 5 matching bases. The germline V gene has CDR1 SNHLY and CDR2 FYNNEI. The CDR3 has 12 amino acids. The V end lost 6 bases, the J end lost 6 bases, and 12 bases lay between the germline ends. CDR3 residues: CASRRVGSEQYF. As DNA, the CDR3 is TGTGCCAGCAGGAGGGTCGGAAGCGAGCAGTACTTC.

The V and J genes are TRBV4-3 and TRBJ2-7; a weak D match, TRBD2 (6 bases). V was shortened by 0 bases and J by 4 bases, with 16 bases between the two germline ends. CDR1 is LGHNA and CDR2 is YSLEER in the germline V gene. The CDR3 is 16 amino acids. For the CDR3, the DNA is TGCGCCAGCAGCCAAGATTGGAGCAGGGAGGTATACGAGCAGTACTTC. Translation: CASSQDWSREVYEQYF.